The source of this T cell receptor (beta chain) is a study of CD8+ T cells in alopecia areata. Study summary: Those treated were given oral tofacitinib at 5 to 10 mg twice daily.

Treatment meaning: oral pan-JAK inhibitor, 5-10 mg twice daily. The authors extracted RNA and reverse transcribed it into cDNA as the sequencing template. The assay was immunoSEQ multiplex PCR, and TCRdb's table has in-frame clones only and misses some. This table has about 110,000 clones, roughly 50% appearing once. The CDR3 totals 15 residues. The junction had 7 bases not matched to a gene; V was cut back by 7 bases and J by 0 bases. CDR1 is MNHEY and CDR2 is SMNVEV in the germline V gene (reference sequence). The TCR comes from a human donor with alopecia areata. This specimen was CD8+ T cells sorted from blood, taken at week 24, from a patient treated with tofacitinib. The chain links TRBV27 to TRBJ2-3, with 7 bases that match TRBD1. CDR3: CASKRGTVSTDTQYF. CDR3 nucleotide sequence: TGTGCCAGCAAAAGGGGGACAGTGAGCACAGATACGCAGTATTTT.